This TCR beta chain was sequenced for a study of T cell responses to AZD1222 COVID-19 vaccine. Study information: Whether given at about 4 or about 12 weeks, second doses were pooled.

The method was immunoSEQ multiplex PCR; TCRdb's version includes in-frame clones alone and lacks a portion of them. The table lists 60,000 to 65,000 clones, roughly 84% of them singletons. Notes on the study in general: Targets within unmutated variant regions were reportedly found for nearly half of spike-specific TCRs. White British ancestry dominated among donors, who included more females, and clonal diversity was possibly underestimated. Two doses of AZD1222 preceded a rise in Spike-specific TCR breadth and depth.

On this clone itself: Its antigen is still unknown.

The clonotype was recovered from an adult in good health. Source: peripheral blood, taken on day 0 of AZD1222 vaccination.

The CDR3: CASSYSTVGNTEAFF. The CDR3 region has the DNA TGTGCCAGCAGTTACTCGACAGTGGGGAACACTGAAGCTTTCTTT. This sequence joins TRBV6-5 and TRBJ1-1; possibly TRBD1 for D (5 bases). The CDR3 is 15 amino acids. Trimming stripped 0 bases from V and 1 base from J, with 9 bases between. Germline lookup yields CDR1 MNHEY and CDR2 SVGAGI.